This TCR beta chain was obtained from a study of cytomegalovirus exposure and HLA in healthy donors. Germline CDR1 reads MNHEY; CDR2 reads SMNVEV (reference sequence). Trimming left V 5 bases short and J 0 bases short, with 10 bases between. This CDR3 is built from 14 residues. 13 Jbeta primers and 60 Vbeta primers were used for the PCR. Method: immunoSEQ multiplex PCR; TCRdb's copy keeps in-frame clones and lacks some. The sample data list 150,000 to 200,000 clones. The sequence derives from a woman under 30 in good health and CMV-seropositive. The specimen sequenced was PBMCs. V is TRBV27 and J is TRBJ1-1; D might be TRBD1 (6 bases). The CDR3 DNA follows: TGTGCCAGCAGTAGCGGGGGGCTGAACACTGAAGCTTTCTTT. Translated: CASSSGGLNTEAFF.